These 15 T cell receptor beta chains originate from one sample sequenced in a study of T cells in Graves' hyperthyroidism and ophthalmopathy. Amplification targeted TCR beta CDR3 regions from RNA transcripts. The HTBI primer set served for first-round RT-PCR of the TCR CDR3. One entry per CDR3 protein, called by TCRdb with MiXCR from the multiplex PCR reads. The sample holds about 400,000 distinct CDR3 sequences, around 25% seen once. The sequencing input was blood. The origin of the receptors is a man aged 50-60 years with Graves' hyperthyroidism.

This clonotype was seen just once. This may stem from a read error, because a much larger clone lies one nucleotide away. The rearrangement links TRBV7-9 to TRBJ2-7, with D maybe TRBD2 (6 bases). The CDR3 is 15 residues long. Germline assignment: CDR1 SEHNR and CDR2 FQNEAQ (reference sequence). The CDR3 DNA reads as TGTGCCAGCAGCTTCTCTCCCGGGAGTGCCTACGAGCAGGACTTC. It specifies CASSFSPGSAYEQDF.

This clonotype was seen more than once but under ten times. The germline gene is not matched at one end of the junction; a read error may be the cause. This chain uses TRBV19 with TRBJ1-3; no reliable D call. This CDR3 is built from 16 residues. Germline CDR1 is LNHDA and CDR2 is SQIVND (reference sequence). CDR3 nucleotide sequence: TGTGCCAGTAGTATTTTCGGGCGGACCTTTGGAGACACCATATATTTT. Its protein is CASSIFGRTFGDTIYF.

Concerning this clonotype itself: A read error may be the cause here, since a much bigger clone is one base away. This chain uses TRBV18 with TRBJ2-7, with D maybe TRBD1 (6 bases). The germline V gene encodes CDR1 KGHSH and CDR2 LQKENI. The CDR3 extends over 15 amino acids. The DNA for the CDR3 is TGTGCCAGCTCACCACCGAACAGGGCGCCTAACGATCAGTACTTC. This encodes CASSPPNRAPNDQYF.

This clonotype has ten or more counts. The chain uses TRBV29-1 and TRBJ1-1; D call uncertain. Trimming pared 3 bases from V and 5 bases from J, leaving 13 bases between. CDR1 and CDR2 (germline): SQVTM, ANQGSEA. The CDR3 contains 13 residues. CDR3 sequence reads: CSVDNGPGTEAFF. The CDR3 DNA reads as TGCAGCGTTGATAACGGCCCGGGAACTGAAGCTTTCTTT.

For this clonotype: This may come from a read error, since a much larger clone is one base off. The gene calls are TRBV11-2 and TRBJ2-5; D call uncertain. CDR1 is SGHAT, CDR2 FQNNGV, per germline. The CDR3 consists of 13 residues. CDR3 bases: TGTGCCAGCAGCTCGAGCACAAAAGAGACCCAGCACTTC. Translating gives CASSSSTKETQHF.

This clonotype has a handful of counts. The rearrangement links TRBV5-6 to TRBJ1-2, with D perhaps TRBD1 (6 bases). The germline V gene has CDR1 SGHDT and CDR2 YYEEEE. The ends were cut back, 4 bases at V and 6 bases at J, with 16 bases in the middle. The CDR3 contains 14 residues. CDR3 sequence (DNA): TGTGCCAGCAGCCGGGACATCGGTCTAGATGGCTACACCTTC. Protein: CASSRDIGLDGYTF.

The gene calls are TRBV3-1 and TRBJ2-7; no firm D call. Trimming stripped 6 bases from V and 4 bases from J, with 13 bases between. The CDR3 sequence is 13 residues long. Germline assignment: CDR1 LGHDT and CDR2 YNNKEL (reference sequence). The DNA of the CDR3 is TGTGCCAGCAGTTTTGCCACGGGTTACGAGCAGTACTTC. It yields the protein CASSFATGYEQYF.

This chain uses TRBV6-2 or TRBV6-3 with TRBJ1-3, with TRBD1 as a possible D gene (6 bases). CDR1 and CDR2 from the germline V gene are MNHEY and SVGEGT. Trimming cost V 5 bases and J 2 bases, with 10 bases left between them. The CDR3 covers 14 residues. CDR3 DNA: TGTGCCAGCAGTACAGGGTTAACTGGAAACACCATATATTTT. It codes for CASSTGLTGNTIYF.

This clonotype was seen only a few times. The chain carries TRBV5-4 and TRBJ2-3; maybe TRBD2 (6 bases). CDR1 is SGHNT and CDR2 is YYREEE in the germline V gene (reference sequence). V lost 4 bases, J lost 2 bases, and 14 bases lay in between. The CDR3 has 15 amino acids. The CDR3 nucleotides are TGTGCCAGCAGCGGGGCGGGGAGGAACACAGATACGCAGTATTTT. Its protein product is CASSGAGRNTDTQYF. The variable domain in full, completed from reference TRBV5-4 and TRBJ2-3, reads ETGVTQSPTHLIKTRGQQVTLRCSSQSGHNTVSWYQQALGQGPQFIFQYYREEENGRGNFPPRFSGLQFPNYSSELNVNALELDDSALYLCASSGAGRNTDTQYFGPGTRLTVL.

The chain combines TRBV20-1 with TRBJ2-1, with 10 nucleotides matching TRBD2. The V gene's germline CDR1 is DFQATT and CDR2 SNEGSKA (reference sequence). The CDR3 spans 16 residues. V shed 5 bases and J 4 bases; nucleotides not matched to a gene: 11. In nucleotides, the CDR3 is TGCAGTGCTCCTAGAGGGGCTAGCGGGAGTTACAATGAGCAGTTCTTC. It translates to CSAPRGASGSYNEQFF.

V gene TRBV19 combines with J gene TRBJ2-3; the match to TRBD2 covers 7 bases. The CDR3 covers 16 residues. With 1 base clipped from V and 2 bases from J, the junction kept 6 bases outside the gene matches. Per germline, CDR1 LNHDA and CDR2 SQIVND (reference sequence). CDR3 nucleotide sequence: TGTGCCAGTAGTATAGGTCTAGCGGCAATCACAGATACGCAGTATTTT. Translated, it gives CASSIGLAAITDTQYF.

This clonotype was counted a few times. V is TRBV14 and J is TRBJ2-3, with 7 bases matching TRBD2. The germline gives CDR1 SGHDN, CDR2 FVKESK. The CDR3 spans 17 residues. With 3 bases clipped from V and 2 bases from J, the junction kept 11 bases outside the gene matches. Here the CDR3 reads CASSHLPPREDTDTQYF. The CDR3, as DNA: TGTGCCAGCAGCCACCTACCTCCCCGGGAGGACACAGATACGCAGTATTTT.

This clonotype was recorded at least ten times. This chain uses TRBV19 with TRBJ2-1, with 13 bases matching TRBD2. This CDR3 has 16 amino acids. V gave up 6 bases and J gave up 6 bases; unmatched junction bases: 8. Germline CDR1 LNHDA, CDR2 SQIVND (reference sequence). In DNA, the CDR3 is TGTGCCAGTAGGTCACACGGGACTAGCGGGGTCAATGAGCAGTTCTTC. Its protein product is CASRSHGTSGVNEQFF.

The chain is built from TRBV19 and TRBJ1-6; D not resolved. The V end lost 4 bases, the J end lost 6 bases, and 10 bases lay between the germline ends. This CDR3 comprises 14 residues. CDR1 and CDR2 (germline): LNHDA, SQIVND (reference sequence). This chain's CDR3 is CASSKETFNSPLHF. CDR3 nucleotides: TGTGCCAGTAGTAAAGAGACCTTTAATTCACCCCTCCACTTT. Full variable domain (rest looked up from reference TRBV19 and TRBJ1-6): DGGITQSPKYLFRKEGQNVTLSCEQNLNHDAMYWYRQDPGQGLRLIYYSQIVNDFQKGDIAEGYSVSREKKESFPLTVTSAQKNPTAFYLCASSKETFNSPLHFGNGTRLTVT.

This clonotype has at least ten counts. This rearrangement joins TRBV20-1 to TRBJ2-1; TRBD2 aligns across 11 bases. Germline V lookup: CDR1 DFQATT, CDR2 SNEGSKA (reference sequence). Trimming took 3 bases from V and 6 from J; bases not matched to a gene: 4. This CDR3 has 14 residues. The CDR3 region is CSASGSGRANEQFF. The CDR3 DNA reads TGCAGTGCTAGTGGTAGCGGGAGGGCCAATGAGCAGTTCTTC.